The 3 T cell receptor beta chains given below trace back to one sample, sequenced in a study of blood T cells in healthy people across ages. The second PCR ran roughly 7 to 12 cycles with a sample-barcoded 5' primer and J-beta primers. Each CDR3 protein gets one entry after TCRdb re-called the 5' RACE reads with MiXCR. The table has about 1,400,000 distinct CDR3 sequences, roughly 64% seen once. The specimen was blood. The source is a man aged 18 to 29 in good health.

The V and J genes are TRBV29-1 and TRBJ2-7; the match to TRBD2 covers 7 bases. There are 14 residues in the CDR3. CDR1 is SQVTM and CDR2 is ANQGSEA in the germline V gene. The ends lost 7 bases at V and 1 base at J; junction bases unmatched: 10. CDR3 DNA: TGCAGCGCTACCTCTAGCGGACTATCCTACGAGCAGTACTTC. Translated, it gives CSATSSGLSYEQYF.

The rearrangement joins TRBV20-1 to TRBJ2-3; 9 positions agree with TRBD2. The CDR3 covers 16 residues. Per the germline V gene, CDR1 is DFQATT and CDR2 is SNEGSKA (reference sequence). Trimming at V came to 6 bases and at J to 4 bases, leaving 14 bases not matched to a gene. The CDR3 reads CSALSGAGGSPDTQYF. The CDR3 coding sequence is TGCAGTGCCCTCTCGGGAGCGGGGGGTAGCCCAGATACGCAGTATTTT.

J is TRBJ2-5 and V is TRBV7-9; D is possibly TRBD2 (5 bases). CDR1 and CDR2 (germline): SEHNR, FQNEAQ (reference sequence). The CDR3 runs 17 residues. V gave up 5 bases and J gave up 0 bases, with 19 bases separating them. The CDR3 DNA follows: TGTGCCAGCAGCCGGGGAAAACTCGTTGGGTACCAAGAGACCCAGTACTTC. Encoded protein: CASSRGKLVGYQETQYF. The whole variable domain, filled in from reference TRBV7-9 and TRBJ2-5, reads DTGVSQNPRHKITKRGQNVTFRCDPISEHNRLYWYRQTLGQGPEFLTYFQNEAQLEKSRLLSDRFSAERPKGSFSTLEIQRTEQGDSAMYLCASSRGKLVGYQETQYFGPGTRLLVL.